The rows below give T cell receptor beta chains drawn from one sample of a study of cytomegalovirus exposure and HLA in healthy donors. TCRdb's copy holds only in-frame clones and misses some; the assay was immunoSEQ multiplex PCR. The data show 240,000 or so clones, around 80% seen once. The sample taken for sequencing was PBMCs. Receptor source: a woman aged 60-75 years in good health and CMV-seropositive. Both conserved end residues are part of each CDR3. D genes are given only for firm matches. The listing skips clone size in some rows; elsewhere it reads once, few, many or a size class.

v_call,j_call,clone_size,d_call,cdr3_aa,cdr3_nt
TRBV6-5,TRBJ2-7,-,TRBD2,CASSYRRGSYEQYF,TGTGCCAGCAGTTACCGGCGGGGGTCCTACGAGCAGTACTTC
TRBV11-3,TRBJ2-3,-,-,CASSFTSLSDTQYF,TGTGCCAGCAGCTTCACTAGTCTCTCAGATACGCAGTATTTT
TRBV5-1,TRBJ2-2,once,TRBD2,CASSLSPGGPAGELFF,TGCGCCAGCAGCTTGTCTCCGGGAGGGCCGGCCGGGGAGCTGTTTTTT
TRBV4-1,TRBJ2-7,-,TRBD1,CASSQVENRGHTYEQYF,TGCGCCAGCAGCCAAGTGGAAAACAGGGGGCACACCTACGAGCAGTACTTC
TRBV18,TRBJ2-3,-,TRBD1,CASSPSTGSGRTQYF,TGTGCCAGCTCACCCTCGACAGGGTCGGGACGTACGCAGTATTTT
TRBV5-1,TRBJ2-7,-,TRBD1,CASSGRDRGAYEQYF,TGCGCCAGCAGCGGCCGGGACAGGGGAGCCTACGAGCAGTACTTC
TRBV5-1,TRBJ1-5,-,-,CASSLGGEGQPQHF,TGCGCCAGCAGCTTGGGCGGGGAAGGTCAGCCCCAGCATTTT
TRBV23-1,TRBJ1-5,-,-,CASTPPEGSNQPQHF,TGCGCCAGCACCCCCCCGGAGGGTAGCAATCAGCCCCAGCATTTT
TRBV19,TRBJ2-2,-,-,CASTMGASTGELFF,TGTGCCAGTACGATGGGAGCGAGCACCGGGGAGCTGTTTTTT
TRBV18,TRBJ1-2,few,-,CASSPIGYGYTF,TGTGCCAGCTCACCAATCGGCTATGGCTACACCTTC
TRBV5-1,TRBJ2-7,-,TRBD1,CASSLGVPGTGAAISSYEQYF,TGCGCCAGCAGCTTGGGCGTCCCGGGGACAGGGGCTGCTATAAGCTCCTACGAGCAGTACTTC
TRBV5-1,TRBJ1-1,-,-,CASSSDNLNTEAFF,TGCGCCAGCAGCTCCGACAACCTGAACACTGAAGCTTTCTTT
TRBV2,TRBJ2-1,-,TRBD1,CASSELAGGYEQFF,TGTGCCAGCAGTGAACTTGCAGGGGGATATGAGCAGTTCTTC
TRBV5-1,TRBJ2-5,-,-,CASSLGGGTEETQYF,TGCGCCAGCAGCTTGGGTGGAGGGACTGAAGAGACCCAGTACTTC
TRBV7-9,TRBJ1-1,few,-,CASSPSGVSGTEAFF,TGTGCCAGCAGCCCCTCAGGGGTTTCGGGCACTGAAGCTTTCTTT
TRBV29-1,TRBJ2-2,-,TRBD1,CSVGDRASQSTGELFF,TGCAGCGTTGGGGACAGGGCATCTCAAAGCACCGGGGAGCTGTTTTTT
TRBV9,TRBJ2-1,-,TRBD1,CASSVGQGARNEQFF,TGTGCCAGCAGCGTAGGACAGGGGGCTAGGAATGAGCAGTTCTTC
TRBV5-4,TRBJ2-5,-,TRBD1,CASSSGTEETQYF,TGTGCCAGCAGCTCCGGGACAGAAGAGACCCAGTACTTC
TRBV29-1,TRBJ1-2,-,-,CSVARDSNYGYTF,TGCAGCGTTGCGAGAGATTCAAACTATGGCTACACCTTC
TRBV21-1,TRBJ1-1,-,-,CASSHRVRGPGTEAFF,TGTGCCAGCAGCCATCGCGTAAGAGGCCCTGGTACTGAAGCTTTCTTT
TRBV4-1,TRBJ2-2,-,-,CASSLSSGAAITGELFF,TGCGCCAGCAGCCTCTCGTCCGGAGCCGCTATAACCGGGGAGCTGTTTTTT
TRBV6-6,TRBJ1-1,-,TRBD1,CASREPGQGAEAFF,TGTGCCAGCAGAGAACCGGGACAGGGTGCTGAAGCTTTCTTT
TRBV4-1,TRBJ2-1,-,TRBD2,CASSQEASGGYNEQFF,TGCGCCAGCAGCCAAGAGGCCAGCGGGGGGTACAATGAGCAGTTCTTC
TRBV4-1,TRBJ2-7,once,-,CASSQVLAGTTKYF,TGCGCCAGCAGCCAAGTGCTTGCCGGGACAACGAAGTACTTC
TRBV5-1,TRBJ1-2,-,TRBD1,CASSSGTANYGYTF,TGCGCCAGCAGTTCAGGGACAGCTAACTATGGCTACACCTTC
TRBV10-2,TRBJ2-5,-,TRBD2,CASSESRTRKETQYF,TGCGCCAGCAGTGAGTCCAGGACTAGGAAAGAGACCCAGTACTTC
TRBV5-1,TRBJ2-1,-,TRBD2,CASSFAGTSGNNEQFF,TGCGCCAGCAGCTTCGCCGGGACTAGCGGGAATAATGAGCAGTTCTTC
TRBV7-3,TRBJ2-5,-,TRBD2,CASSLGAGGETQYF,TGTGCCAGCAGCTTAGGGGCGGGAGGAGAGACCCAGTACTTC
TRBV27,TRBJ2-7,once,TRBD2,CASSSSRGGRSSEQYF,TGTGCCAGCAGTTCCAGTAGGGGCGGGAGGAGCTCCGAGCAGTACTTC
TRBV9,TRBJ1-1,-,-,CASSPHRLNTEAFF,TGTGCCAGCAGCCCCCACAGACTGAACACTGAAGCTTTCTTT
TRBV28,TRBJ2-7,-,TRBD2,CASGASGSFAYEQYF,TGTGCCTCCGGGGCTAGCGGGAGTTTCGCCTACGAGCAGTACTTC
TRBV27,TRBJ2-7,-,-,CASSQGGTYEQYF,TGTGCCAGCAGTCAAGGCGGGACCTACGAGCAGTACTTC
TRBV18,TRBJ2-7,once,TRBD2,CASSRPFLGRDEQYF,TGTGCCAGCTCACGACCTTTTTTAGGGAGGGACGAGCAGTACTTC
TRBV2,TRBJ1-2,-,-,CASRGAEGYTF,TGTGCCAGCCGGGGGGCAGAGGGCTACACCTTC
TRBV7-3,TRBJ2-7,-,TRBD2,CASSLMASGGEQYF,TGTGCCAGCAGCTTAATGGCTAGCGGGGGGGAGCAGTACTTC
TRBV5-1,TRBJ1-5,-,-,CASSQTGNLGQPQHF,TGCGCCAGCAGCCAAACAGGGAATCTGGGTCAGCCCCAGCATTTT
TRBV7-9,TRBJ1-4,-,TRBD1,CSSSPRQGELFF,TGTTCCAGCAGCCCAAGACAGGGTGAACTGTTTTTT
TRBV2,TRBJ1-5,-,-,CASRNRDNQPQHF,TGTGCCAGCAGGAACAGGGATAATCAGCCCCAGCATTTT
TRBV30,TRBJ1-6,-,-,CAWSWRAFNSPLHF,TGTGCCTGGAGCTGGAGGGCTTTTAATTCACCCCTCCACTTT
TRBV28,TRBJ2-7,-,TRBD2,CASSPTSLGYEQYF,TGTGCCAGCAGTCCGACTAGCCTGGGCTACGAGCAGTACTTC
TRBV5-1,TRBJ1-1,-,-,CASSVGGGQSTEAFF,TGCGCCAGCAGCGTCGGCGGGGGGCAGAGCACTGAAGCTTTCTTT
TRBV28,TRBJ1-2,once,TRBD1,CASSRDRGLRPYGYTF,TGTGCCAGCAGTCGGGACAGGGGTCTTCGACCCTATGGCTACACCTTC
TRBV27,TRBJ1-1,few,-,CASSKYRDLNTEAFF,TGTGCCAGCAGCAAATACAGGGATCTGAACACTGAAGCTTTCTTT
TRBV6-5,TRBJ2-1,few,TRBD1,CASSLGQAYNEQFF,TGTGCCAGCAGCCTTGGACAGGCCTACAATGAGCAGTTCTTC
TRBV6-5,TRBJ1-3,-,TRBD1,CASSSRDSPSGNTIYF,TGTGCCAGCAGTTCAAGGGACAGCCCCTCTGGAAACACCATATATTTT
TRBV6-5,TRBJ2-3,-,-,CASSYSGRNTDTQYF,TGTGCCAGCAGTTACTCGGGGAGGAACACAGATACGCAGTATTTT
TRBV7-2,TRBJ2-7,-,TRBD2,CASSLSLAGNYEQYF,TGTGCCAGCAGCCTCTCTCTAGCGGGGAACTACGAGCAGTACTTC
TRBV23-1,TRBJ1-5,-,-,CASSPTGVNKLPQHF,TGCGCCAGCAGTCCCACGGGAGTCAATAAGCTGCCCCAGCATTTT
TRBV5-1,TRBJ1-1,-,-,CASSPVGGSTEAFF,TGCGCCAGCAGCCCTGTCGGGGGGAGCACTGAAGCTTTCTTT
TRBV6-4,TRBJ2-6,few,TRBD1,CASSGATGTGGLSGANVLTF,TGTGCCAGCAGTGGCGCCACCGGGACAGGGGGCCTCTCTGGGGCCAACGTCCTGACTTTC
TRBV5-4,TRBJ2-3,-,-,CASSFQGTDTQYF,TGTGCCAGCAGCTTTCAGGGTACAGATACGCAGTATTTT
TRBV10-1,TRBJ2-7,few,-,CASSESSGSPYEQYF,TGCGCCAGCAGTGAGTCGAGCGGGTCCCCCTACGAGCAGTACTTC
TRBV5-3,TRBJ2-5,-,TRBD1,CARSPYTGGLGETQYF,TGTGCCAGAAGCCCTTATACAGGGGGATTGGGGGAGACCCAGTACTTC
TRBV28,TRBJ1-2,-,-,CASSFSGVNYGYTF,TGTGCCAGCAGTTTCTCAGGGGTTAACTATGGCTACACCTTC
TRBV5-4,TRBJ2-3,-,-,CASSSEITDTQYF,TGTGCCAGCAGCTCAGAAATCACAGATACGCAGTATTTT
TRBV6-5,TRBJ1-2,-,TRBD1,CASSYSRRDRGNGYTF,TGTGCCAGCAGTTACAGCCGAAGGGACAGGGGTAACGGCTACACCTTC
TRBV7-9,TRBJ2-2,-,-,CASSFGGNTGELFF,TGTGCCAGCAGCTTCGGGGGGAACACCGGGGAGCTGTTTTTT